A selection of T cell receptor beta chains follows, all from one sample in a study of blood T cell repertoires in COVID-19. Sequenced by immunoSEQ multiplex PCR; TCRdb stores in-frame clones only, minus some. The sample yields about 21,000 clones, over 70% seen once. Material: peripheral blood. These receptor sequences come from a man aged 60 to 75 with active COVID-19. Each CDR3 is given with its conserved first and last residue.

v_call	j_call	cdr3_aa
TRBV7-6	TRBJ2-3	CASSHAGGTQYF
TRBV6-5	TRBJ1-1	CASSYSIGEVDTEAFF
TRBV9	TRBJ1-1	CASSPHDRATEAFF
TRBV13	TRBJ1-5	CASSLGQGVQQPQHF
TRBV11-2	TRBJ1-6	CASSLGGNSPLHF
TRBV28	TRBJ2-3	CASSGDNRRTDTQYF
TRBV5-1	TRBJ2-7	CASSTRQGASYEQYF
TRBV7-2	TRBJ2-3	CASSLVGTDTQYF
TRBV29-1	TRBJ1-1	CSVNTGTGALGGEAFF
TRBV20-1	TRBJ2-5	CSASRRVQETQYF
TRBV29-1	TRBJ1-5	CSVAHSTGRGQPQHF
TRBV28	TRBJ1-6	CASSPDRLSSYNSPLHF
TRBV6-6	TRBJ2-1	CASGPPGLNEQFF
TRBV2	TRBJ2-7	CASWSPTSGRPGSEQYF
TRBV5-1	TRBJ2-1	CASSTGGEQFF
TRBV24-1	TRBJ2-7	CATLPGEQYF
TRBV11-2	TRBJ2-2	CASSFGTGSTGELFF
TRBV2	TRBJ2-2	CASARGTGELFF
TRBV27	TRBJ2-7	CASSLAGGFHEQYF
TRBV12-3/TRBV12-4	TRBJ2-7	CASSLSSGYEQYF
TRBV11-3	TRBJ2-7	CASSLLQGTDYEQYF
TRBV29-1	TRBJ2-2	CSVTRLAGTGELFF
TRBV3-1/TRBV3-2	TRBJ2-7	CASGPGQGGYEQYF
TRBV18	TRBJ2-2	CASSPTGEIGELFF
TRBV11-2	TRBJ2-3	CASSLDASGSTDTQYF
TRBV1	TRBJ1-5	CTSSQVVANQPQHF
TRBV27	TRBJ2-2	CASSSIAGGFTGELFF
TRBV29-1	TRBJ2-1	CSVEWEFEQFF
TRBV19	TRBJ2-1	CASSTSPYNEQFF
TRBV5-6	TRBJ1-1	CASSARQGHTEAFF
TRBV28	TRBJ2-7	CASSRGIGYEQYF
TRBV7-2	TRBJ2-7	CASTLGLSYEQYF
TRBV5-6	TRBJ1-4	CASSLNTGGATNEKLFF
TRBV19	TRBJ2-2	CASSEGFGITGELFF
TRBV7-2	TRBJ2-3	CASSLDRAGGTDTQYF
TRBV2	TRBJ2-2	CASSGVGGSLTGELFF
TRBV18	TRBJ2-7	CASSRPSSGSLEQYF
TRBV7-9	TRBJ2-1	CASSLTSGRRQNNEQFF
TRBV5-1	TRBJ1-4	CASSSREGTNEKLFF
TRBV6-2/TRBV6-3	TRBJ2-7	CASSYSLAESYEQYF
TRBV19	TRBJ2-1	CASSIAGVLNEQFF